The rows below give T cell receptor beta chains drawn from one sample of a study of tumour-infiltrating T cells in Burkitt lymphoma. Clones were read by immunoSEQ multiplex PCR, and TCRdb kept only the in-frame ones, dropping some. Of over 750 clones listed, 72% are singletons. The sequenced sample was tumor tissue. Every receptor here comes from a human donor with Burkitt lymphoma. CDR3s include the opening cysteine and the closing phenylalanine or tryptophan. The D gene is left open where the match is weak. For some rows the clone size is stated as once, few or many, or as a class when expanded; others skip it.

j_gene	abundance	v_gene	d_gene	CDR3aa	CDR3nt
TRBJ2-1	large	TRBV7-2	TRBD2	CASSLVLAGVEQFF	TGTGCCAGCAGCTTAGTACTAGCGGGAGTGGAGCAGTTCTTC
TRBJ2-1	few	TRBV9	TRBD2	CASSVLPGLAGEGYEQFF	TGTGCCAGCAGCGTTTTACCCGGACTAGCGGGAGAAGGGTATGAGCAGTTCTTC
TRBJ1-2	.	TRBV7-2	.	CASSLGQKNYGYTF	TGTGCCAGCAGCTTAGGACAAAAGAACTATGGCTACACCTTC
TRBJ2-2	.	TRBV7-8	.	CASSFGGGELFF	TGTGCCAGCAGCTTCGGGGGCGGGGAGCTGTTTTTT
TRBJ2-7	once	TRBV7-9	.	CASSLRPLEQYF	TGTGCCAGCAGCCTCCGGCCCCTGGAGCAGTACTTC
TRBJ2-7	.	TRBV6-1	TRBD1	CASSVGTGGRYEQYF	TGTGCCAGCAGTGTTGGGACAGGGGGCAGGTACGAGCAGTACTTC
TRBJ2-7	.	TRBV18	TRBD2	CASSGGLAGGSSYEQYF	TGTGCCAGCTCAGGCGGACTAGCGGGAGGGAGCTCCTACGAGCAGTACTTC
TRBJ2-1	.	TRBV4-2	TRBD2	CASSQETSGTYNEQFF	TGTGCCAGCAGCCAGGAAACTAGCGGGACTTACAATGAGCAGTTCTTC
TRBJ2-5	.	TRBV5-6	.	CASSLRAFQETQYF	TGTGCCAGCAGCCTCAGGGCCTTTCAAGAGACCCAGTACTTC
TRBJ2-2	.	TRBV5-8	TRBD1	CASSRTRTGAWIGELFF	TGTGCCAGCAGCAGAACGAGGACAGGGGCATGGATCGGGGAGCTGTTTTTT
TRBJ2-3	.	TRBV27	TRBD2	CASSQGLALDTQYF	TGTGCCAGCAGTCAGGGACTAGCTTTAGATACGCAGTATTTT
TRBJ2-7	few	TRBV27	TRBD1	CASSPRGMVYEQYF	TGTGCCAGCAGTCCCAGGGGGATGGTCTACGAGCAGTACTTC
TRBJ2-3	.	TRBV7-3	.	CASSQGGADTQYF	TGTGCCAGCAGTCAAGGCGGCGCTGATACGCAGTATTTT
TRBJ2-1	.	TRBV11-3	.	CASAREDEQFF	TGTGCCAGCGCGCGTGAAGATGAGCAGTTCTTC
TRBJ2-4	.	TRBV27	.	CASSLDGFVQYF	TGTGCCAGCAGTTTGGACGGTTTTGTTCAGTACTTC
TRBJ1-5	.	TRBV28	.	CASSMGVSSNQSQHF	TGTGCCAGCAGTATGGGGGTTTCAAGCAATCAGTCCCAGCATTTT
TRBJ2-7	.	TRBV11-2	TRBD1	CASSQMTGSNEQYF	TGTGCCAGCAGCCAGATGACAGGGAGCAACGAGCAGTACTTC
TRBJ1-1	few	TRBV7-9	.	CASSLGMVPTEAFF	TGTGCCAGCAGCTTAGGAATGGTTCCGACTGAAGCTTTCTTT
TRBJ2-2	.	TRBV5-8	.	CASSLLGHWNTGELFF	TGTGCCAGCAGCTTGCTCGGACACTGGAACACCGGGGAGCTGTTTTTT
TRBJ2-7	.	TRBV7-9	.	CASSSIDMEQYF	TGTGCCAGCAGCTCCATCGATATGGAGCAGTACTTC
TRBJ2-5	.	TRBV7-8	TRBD2	CASSSAGVGTQYF	TGTGCCAGCAGCTCAGCGGGAGTAGGGACCCAGTACTTC
TRBJ2-7	.	TRBV19	TRBD1	CASRGQGVNEQYF	TGTGCCAGTAGGGGACAGGGGGTAAACGAGCAGTACTTC
TRBJ2-2	.	TRBV4-2	.	CASSQVPGSNTGELFF	TGTGCCAGCAGCCAAGTTCCGGGATCGAACACCGGGGAGCTGTTTTTT
TRBJ2-7	.	TRBV5-1	TRBD1	CASSSTGTGNEQYF	TGCGCCAGCAGTTCCACCGGGACAGGGAACGAGCAGTACTTC
TRBJ2-5	once	TRBV19	.	CASSIDGGQETQYF	TGTGCCAGTAGTATCGACGGGGGCCAAGAGACCCAGTACTTC
TRBJ2-3	.	TRBV10-1	TRBD2	CASSELRAGIPCFVSNTDTQYF	TGCGCCAGCAGTGAGTTAAGAGCGGGAATCCCGTGTTTTGTGAGTAACACAGATACGCAGTATTTT
TRBJ2-2	.	TRBV30	.	CAWSVLTGELFF	TGTGCCTGGAGTGTATTAACCGGGGAGCTGTTTTTT
TRBJ2-1	.	TRBV5-4	.	CASSRRGNSYNEQFF	TGTGCCAGCAGCCGCCGGGGCAACTCCTACAATGAGCAGTTCTTC
TRBJ1-2	.	TRBV28	TRBD1	CASSLDRGPYTF	TGTGCCAGCAGTTTAGACAGGGGGCCCTACACCTTC
TRBJ2-5	.	TRBV5-1	TRBD1	CASSLGMGQGRETQYF	TGCGCCAGCAGCTTGGGGATGGGACAGGGAAGAGAGACCCAGTACTTC
TRBJ1-1	.	TRBV5-1	.	CASSSGGVDTEAFF	TGCGCCAGCAGCTCGGGGGGGGTTGACACTGAAGCTTTCTTT
TRBJ2-5	.	TRBV2	.	CASRATGPQYF	TGTGCCAGCAGGGCTACAGGACCCCAGTACTTC
TRBJ2-7	few	TRBV5-4	.	CASSNPGSSYEQYF	TGTGCCAGCAGCAACCCCGGAAGCTCCTACGAGCAGTACTTC